This T cell receptor beta chain was retrieved from a study of vaccination and CD4 T cells after COVID-19. Study results and caveats: The median count of SARS-CoV-2-reactive clonotypes rose from about 22 to 38, not significantly.

The Oncomine TCR Beta short-read assay generated sequence data from the DNA of cultured CD4+ T cells. Genomic DNA extraction was carried out from cultured CD4+ T cells. MiXCR, applied by TCRdb to the PCR reads, yields one record per CDR3 protein. This sample carries 15,000 to 20,000 distinct CDR3 sequences, around 40% of them seen once, and the ten largest clones take around 27%. Trimming pared 7 bases from V and 3 bases from J, leaving 8 bases between. Germline loops: CDR1 SQVTM, CDR2 ANQGSEA. The CDR3 extends over 11 amino acids. The sample's treatment: approximately 11-day PBMC culture with coronavirus spike peptide pools or control peptides (ViraFEST assay). Expansion of antigen-specific T cells with peptide pools by ViraFEST preceded sequencing of TCRs. On this clonotype: The antigen remains unidentified.

The TCR sequence derives from a human donor who received a COVID-19 vaccine. Sequenced here: CD4+ T cells from blood, cultured in vitro, sampled before SARS-CoV-2 vaccination. The chain combines TRBV29-1 with TRBJ2-3; D is undetermined. The CDR3 region is CSALSTDTQYF. For the CDR3, the DNA is TGCAGCGCTCTGTCAACAGATACGCAGTATTTT.